The T cell receptor beta chain under discussion was sequenced for a study of human versus mouse CDR3 diversity and MHC coevolution. At the level of the study: Reported immunoSEQ sensitivity was one in 200,000 T cells, with reduced amplification bias.

Study-level results: By iCHAO1, human TCR beta clonotypes numbered approximately 1.5 million, the most.

A remark on this clone: Its antigen is undetermined.

Measured with immunoSEQ multiplex PCR; TCRdb has only the in-frame clones, and not every one. Found here are more than 60,000 clones, 92% of them singletons; the top ten hold more than 0.13%. Germline trimming cut 4 bases from V and 14 bases from J; bases unmatched to any gene: 10. Per the germline V gene, CDR1 is SGHAT and CDR2 is FQNNGV. The CDR3 runs 14 residues. The chain employs TRBV11-2 and TRBJ1-6; TRBD1 matches at 8 bases. The specimen sequenced was naive CD4+ T cells from blood. Subset here: CD45RO-negative CD62L-positive naive CD4 T cells. This sequence was found in a person between 25 and 69 years old in good health. The CDR3 DNA is TGTGCCAGCAGCTCAACCTCGGAGGGACAGGCCCTCCACTTT. Translating it yields CASSSTSEGQALHF. Filled out from reference TRBV11-2 and TRBJ1-6, the complete variable domain reads EAGVAQSPRYKIIEKRQSVAFWCNPISGHATLYWYQQILGQGPKLLIQFQNNGVVDDSQLPKDRFSAERLKGVDSTLKIQPAKLEDSAVYLCASSSTSEGQALHFGNGTRLTVT.